A single T cell receptor beta chain is shown here with its context. Original processing notes: Using reference gene primer amplification, nucleated cell counts were estimated. TCRdb keeps only in-frame clones here, not all; method: immunoSEQ multiplex PCR. The V and J calls and the clone size are those of that table, but D and trimming were determined from the DNA. The sample lists roughly 190,000 clones, approximately 91% occurring once. The data originate from a study of blood T cell repertoires in COVID-19. Overall study: Collection of acute and convalescent COVID-19 samples took place in the United States, Italy and Spain. In each case, the material was cDNA or gDNA derived from T cells, B-cell-depleted T cells, or PBMCs.

The CDR3 spans 14 residues. Germline V gene sequence: CDR1 MNHEY, CDR2 SVGAGI. Trimming removed 6 bases from V and 5 bases from J; junction bases left unmatched: 5. The sequence was obtained from a woman aged 40 to 50 who had recovered from COVID-19. The sequenced sample was peripheral blood. The chain couples TRBV6-5 to TRBJ1-4, with TRBD1 matching 8 bases. The CDR3 loop reads CASSWTGTNEKLFF. CDR3 coding DNA: TGTGCCAGCAGCTGGACAGGGACGAATGAAAAACTGTTTTTT.